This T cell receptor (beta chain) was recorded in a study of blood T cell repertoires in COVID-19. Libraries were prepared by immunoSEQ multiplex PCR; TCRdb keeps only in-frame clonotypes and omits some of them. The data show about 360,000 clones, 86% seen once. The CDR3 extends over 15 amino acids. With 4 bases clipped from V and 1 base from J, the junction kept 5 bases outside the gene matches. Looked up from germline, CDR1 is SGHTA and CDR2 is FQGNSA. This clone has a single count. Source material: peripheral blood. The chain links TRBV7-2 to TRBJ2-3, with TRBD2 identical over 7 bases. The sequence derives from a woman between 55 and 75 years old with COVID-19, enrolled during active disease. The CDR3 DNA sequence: TGTGCCAGCAGCTCGAGCGGGGCCGGCACAGATACGCAGTATTTT. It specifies CASSSSGAGTDTQYF.